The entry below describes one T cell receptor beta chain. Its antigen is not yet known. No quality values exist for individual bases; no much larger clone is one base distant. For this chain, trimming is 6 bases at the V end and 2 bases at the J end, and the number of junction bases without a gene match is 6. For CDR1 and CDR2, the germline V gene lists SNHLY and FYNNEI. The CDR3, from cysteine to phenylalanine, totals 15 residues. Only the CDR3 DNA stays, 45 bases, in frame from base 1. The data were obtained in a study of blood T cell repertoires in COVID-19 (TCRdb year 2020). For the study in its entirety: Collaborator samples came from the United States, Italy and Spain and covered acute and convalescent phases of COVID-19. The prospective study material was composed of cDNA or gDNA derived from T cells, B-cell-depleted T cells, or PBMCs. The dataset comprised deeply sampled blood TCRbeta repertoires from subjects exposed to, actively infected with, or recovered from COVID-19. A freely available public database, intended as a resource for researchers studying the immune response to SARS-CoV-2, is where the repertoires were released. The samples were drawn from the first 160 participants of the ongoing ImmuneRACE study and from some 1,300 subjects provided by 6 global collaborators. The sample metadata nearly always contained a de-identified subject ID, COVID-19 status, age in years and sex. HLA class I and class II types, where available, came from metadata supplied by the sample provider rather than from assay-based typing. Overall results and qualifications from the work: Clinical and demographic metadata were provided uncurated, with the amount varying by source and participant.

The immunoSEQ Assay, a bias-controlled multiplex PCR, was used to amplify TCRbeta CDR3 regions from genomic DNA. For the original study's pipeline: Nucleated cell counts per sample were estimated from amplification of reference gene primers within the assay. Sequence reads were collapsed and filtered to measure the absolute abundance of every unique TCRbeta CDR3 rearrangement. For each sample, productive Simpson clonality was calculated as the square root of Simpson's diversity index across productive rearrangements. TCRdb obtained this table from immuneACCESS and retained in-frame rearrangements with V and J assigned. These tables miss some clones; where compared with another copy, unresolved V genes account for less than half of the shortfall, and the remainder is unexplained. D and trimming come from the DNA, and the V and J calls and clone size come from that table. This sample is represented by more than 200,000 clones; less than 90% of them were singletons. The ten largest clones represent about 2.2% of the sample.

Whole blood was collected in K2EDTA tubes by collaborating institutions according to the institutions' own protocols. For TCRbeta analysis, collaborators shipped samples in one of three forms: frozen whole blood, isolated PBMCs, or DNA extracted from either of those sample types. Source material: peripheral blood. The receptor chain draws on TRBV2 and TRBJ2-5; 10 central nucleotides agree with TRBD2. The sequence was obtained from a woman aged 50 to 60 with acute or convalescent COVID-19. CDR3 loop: CASRLSGGSQETQYF. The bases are TGTGCCAGCAGGCTTAGCGGGGGGTCACAAGAGACCCAGTACTTC.